The clone carrying this T cell receptor (beta chain) was counted only a few times. The antigen is undetermined. The data are from a study of T cell repertoires in cytomegalovirus infection. Study as a whole: Signatures in public TCR beta sequences pointed to both CMV infection and matching HLA type.

TCRdb re-called the reads through MiXCR, storing one row per CDR3 protein. Of approximately 100,000 distinct CDR3 sequences detected, about 22% appear once; the ten largest clones hold 30% to 40%. Study outcomes and limitations: CMV-specific HLA-C-restricted TCR beta clonotypes dominated the ex vivo response. Cumulated frequencies of public TCR beta families served to identify carriers of CMV plus the relevant HLA.

This TCR was recovered from a human donor in good health (CMV status not recorded). Some clones in this sample may be carry-over from other donors' samples. Sequenced: CD8+ T cells from PBMCs.

This CDR3 reads CASSFKPGQGSANTEAFF. CDR3 coding DNA: TGTGCCAGCAGCTTCAAGCCGGGACAAGGATCCGCTAACACTGAAGCTTTCTTT. This chain uses TRBV7-9 with TRBJ1-1; maybe TRBD1 (6 bases). This CDR3 contains 18 residues. Germline V lookup: CDR1 SEHNR, CDR2 FQNEAQ (reference sequence). Trimming pared 3 bases from V and 2 bases from J, leaving 22 bases between.